Presented here are 27 T cell receptor beta chains from one specimen sequenced in a study of cytomegalovirus exposure and HLA in healthy donors. The PCR employed 60 Vbeta primers together with 13 Jbeta primers. The assay was immunoSEQ multiplex PCR, and TCRdb's table has in-frame clones only and misses some. The table lists about 160,000 clones, roughly 88% of them singletons. The sequencing sample was made of PBMCs. Source of these receptors: a man in his fifties or sixties in good health and CMV-seropositive.

V usage is TRBV19 and J usage is TRBJ1-3; D might be TRBD1 (5 bases). Germline values: CDR1 LNHDA, CDR2 SQIVND (reference sequence). This CDR3 is 14 amino acids long. The V end lost 7 bases, the J end lost 1 base, and 11 bases lay between the germline ends. CDR3 coding DNA: TGTGCCAGTACCTTACGGGGGTCTGGAAACACCATATATTTT. It translates to CASTLRGSGNTIYF.

The chain has TRBV14 and TRBJ1-1, with TRBD1 identical over 9 bases. The CDR3 runs to 13 residues. After removal of 3 bases from V and 8 bases from J, the junction contained 4 bases not matched to a gene. Germline lookup yields CDR1 SGHDN and CDR2 FVKESK. The CDR3 sequence is CASSQGQGPEAFF. The CDR3, as DNA: TGTGCCAGCAGCCAGGGACAGGGACCCGAAGCTTTCTTT.

This clone turned up a few times. The genes are TRBV6-5 and TRBJ2-1, with 10 nucleotides matching TRBD1. Trimming at V came to 7 bases and at J to 3 bases, leaving 3 bases not matched to a gene. The CDR3 spans 14 residues. Germline V lookup: CDR1 MNHEY, CDR2 SVGAGI. CDR3 coding DNA: TGTGCCAGCACCGGACAGGGGGGCTACAATGAGCAGTTCTTC. Translating gives CASTGQGGYNEQFF.

V is TRBV9 and J is TRBJ1-1, with 7 bases lining up with TRBD1. Germline CDR1 reads SGDLS; CDR2 reads YYNGEE. After removal of 5 bases from V and 1 base from J, the junction contained 8 bases not matched to a gene. The CDR3 has 15 residues. CDR3 region: CASSGGGLGNTEAFF. In DNA form, the CDR3 reads TGTGCCAGCAGTGGAGGGGGCCTGGGGAACACTGAAGCTTTCTTT.

The V call is TRBV9, the J call TRBJ2-5; 7 nucleotides align to TRBD1. The end of the DNA aligns better with TRBJ2-7, so the J call may be wrong. The CDR3 has 14 residues. Germline CDR1 SGDLS, CDR2 YYNGEE. CDR3 region: CASSFGQARYEQYF. CDR3 coding DNA: TGTGCCAGCAGCTTTGGACAGGCGCGCTACGAGCAGTACTTC.

The chain carries TRBV2 and TRBJ1-2; D gene uncertain. Germline V gives CDR1 SNHLY, CDR2 FYNNEI. The CDR3 is 14 residues long. Trimming removed 2 bases at V and 4 bases at J, with 11 bases between. The CDR3 nucleotides read TGTGCCAGCAGTGAAAGGCGGGTGGGCTATGGCTACACCTTC. As protein: CASSERRVGYGYTF.

This clone occurred once. The J gene is TRBJ2-3, the V gene TRBV7-3; 7 bases line up with TRBD2. The CDR3 sequence is 13 residues long. Germline loops: CDR1 SGHTA, CDR2 FQGTGA. V dropped 5 bases and J dropped 1; count of bases not matched to a gene: 0. The CDR3 DNA reads TGTGCCAGCAGCGCGGGGGGCACAGATACGCAGTATTTT. This codes for CASSAGGTDTQYF. Based on the CDR3 plus reference TRBV7-3 and TRBJ2-3, the full variable domain is GAGVSQTPSNKVTEKGKYVELRCDPISGHTALYWYRQSLGQGPEFLIYFQGTGAADDSGLPNDRFFAVRPEGSVSTLKIQRTERGDSAVYLCASSAGGTDTQYFGPGTRLTVL.

This clone was picked up a small number of times. The J gene is TRBJ1-1, the V gene TRBV27; D gene uncertain. The germline V gene encodes CDR1 MNHEY and CDR2 SMNVEV (reference sequence). V was pared by 3 bases and J by 0 bases, with 8 bases between. The CDR3 consists of 14 residues. In nucleotides, the CDR3 is TGTGCCAGCAGTTTTACTGCGGTGAACACTGAAGCTTTCTTT. Its protein is CASSFTAVNTEAFF.

This sequence joins TRBV12-5 and TRBJ1-1; no definite D call. CDR3 size: 11 residues. V lost 8 bases to trimming and J lost 3 bases, with 7 bases between them. The germline V gene encodes CDR1 LGHNT and CDR2 FRNRAP. DNA of the CDR3: TGTGCTAGTAGCCGGGACACTGAAGCTTTCTTT. As protein: CASSRDTEAFF.

CDR3 nucleotides: TGTGCCAGCAGCAAAACTAGCGGGGGGGCTTGGGAGACCCAGTACTTC. Amino acid sequence: CASSKTSGGAWETQYF. The chain combines TRBV7-8 with TRBJ2-5, with 13 bases aligning to TRBD2. The trim removed 5 bases at V and 5 bases at J, leaving 8 bases unmatched. This CDR3 is built from 16 residues. The germline CDR1 and CDR2 sequences are SGHVS and FQNEAQ.

V and J are TRBV27 and TRBJ1-2, with D unclear. This CDR3 is built from 13 residues. V was shortened by 5 bases and J by 0 bases, with 7 bases between the two germline ends. Germline V gives CDR1 MNHEY, CDR2 SMNVEV (reference sequence). CDR3 coding DNA: TGTGCCAGCAGTCTCACAGCTAACTATGGCTACACCTTC. This translates into CASSLTANYGYTF.

This clone has just a few counts. The chain recombines TRBV7-9 with TRBJ2-7; 7 bases fit TRBD2. The length of the CDR3 is 13 residues. Trimming took 0 bases from V and 6 from J; bases not matched to a gene: 2. Germline V gives CDR1 SEHNR, CDR2 FQNEAQ (reference sequence). The CDR3 nucleotides are TGTGCCAGCAGCTTAGCAGGGAGGGTCGAGCAGTACGTC. Its protein product is CASSLAGRVEQYV.

This rearrangement joins TRBV7-7 to TRBJ2-3, with 14 bases matching TRBD2. Germline V gene sequence: CDR1 SSHAT, CDR2 FNYEAQ (reference sequence). J gave up 2 bases and V 4 bases, and 2 bases lay outside the gene matches. CDR3 length: 16 residues. In DNA, the CDR3 is TGTGCCAGCAGCTCGGGACTAGCGGGGGCCACAGATACGCAGTATTTT. Its translation is CASSSGLAGATDTQYF.

The rearrangement joins TRBV27 to TRBJ1-5; perhaps TRBD1 as D (5 bases). Germline-derived CDR1 and CDR2 are MNHEY and SMNVEV (reference sequence). The CDR3 has 14 amino acids. Deletions cut 2 bases from V and 4 bases from J, with 9 bases between. CDR3 amino acids: CASSLQGVNQPQHF. The DNA for the CDR3 is TGTGCCAGCAGTTTACAAGGGGTGAATCAGCCCCAGCATTTT.

This clone was seen only once. The chain uses TRBV28 and TRBJ2-7; 9 bases agree with TRBD2. CDR3 length: 12 residues. Unmatched junction bases numbered 0, after V lost 2 bases and J lost 7 bases. The germline gives CDR1 MDHEN, CDR2 SYDVKM. As DNA, the CDR3 is TGTGCCAGCAGTTTACTAGCGGGAGAGCAGTACGTC. Translated: CASSLLAGEQYV.

Details on this clone: Distinct nucleotide sequences in the sample also encode this CDR3. The chain employs TRBV18 and TRBJ1-5; 11 positions match TRBD1. There are 15 residues in the CDR3. Trimming removed 3 bases from V and 4 bases from J; junction bases left unmatched: 2. Germline CDR1 and CDR2: KGHSH and LQKENI. The CDR3 bases are TGTGCCAGCTCACCCGGGACAGGGGGGAATCAGCCCCAGCATTTT. Its translation is CASSPGTGGNQPQHF. Supplemented by reference TRBV18 and TRBJ1-5, the full variable domain reads NAGVMQNPRHLVRRRGQEARLRCSPMKGHSHVYWYRQLPEEGLKFMVYLQKENIIDESGMPKERFSAEFPKEGPSILRIQQVVRGDSAAYFCASSPGTGGNQPQHFGDGTRLSIL.

This sequence joins TRBV5-1 and TRBJ2-5, with 7 bases matching TRBD1. CDR1 SGHRS and CDR2 YFSETQ come from the germline V gene. Germline trimming cut 5 bases from V and 1 base from J; bases unmatched to any gene: 5. CDR3 length: 14 amino acids. The DNA for the CDR3 is TGCGCCAGCAGTAAGACAGGGACCCAAGAGACCCAGTACTTC. This sequence encodes CASSKTGTQETQYF.

The chain joins TRBV7-8 to TRBJ2-1; 14 bases map to TRBD2. Germline CDR1 reads SGHVS; CDR2 reads FQNEAQ. With 5 bases clipped from V and 9 bases from J, the junction kept 3 bases outside the gene matches. The CDR3 is 14 amino acids. The CDR3 nucleotides are TGTGCCAGCAGCAAGACTAGCGGGGGGGTTGAGCAGTTCTTC. This encodes CASSKTSGGVEQFF.

This clone was picked up a small number of times. The chain is built from TRBV4-2 and TRBJ2-2, with D uncertain. Trimming left V 1 base short and J 4 bases short, with 7 bases between. CDR3 length: 14 amino acids. Germline assignment: CDR1 LGHNA and CDR2 YNFKEQ. The DNA for the CDR3 is TGTGCCAGCAGCCAAGTGGTCGGCACCGGGGAGCTGTTTTTT. Translated: CASSQVVGTGELFF.

This CDR3 is CASSEWKAGSYNEQFF. In DNA, the CDR3 is TGCGCCAGCAGTGAGTGGAAAGCGGGGTCCTACAATGAGCAGTTCTTC. The chain couples TRBV10-1 to TRBJ2-1, with 7 bases matching TRBD2. CDR1 and CDR2 from the germline V gene are WNHNN and SYGVQD (reference sequence). The CDR3 sequence is 16 residues long. J lost 1 base, V lost 1 base, and 4 bases had no gene match.

CDR3 in DNA: TGTGCCAGCAGCTTAGCCCCTAGCGGGTTCTACAATGAGCAGTTCTTC. This codes for CASSLAPSGFYNEQFF. The chain combines TRBV11-2 with TRBJ2-1, with 8 bases lining up with TRBD2. Germline V gene data show CDR1 as SGHAT and CDR2 as FQNNGV. The CDR3 has 16 residues. Germline trimming cut 1 base from V and 3 bases from J; bases unmatched to any gene: 5.

V is TRBV19 and J is TRBJ2-3; D perhaps matches TRBD2 (5 bases). CDR1 is LNHDA, CDR2 SQIVND, per germline (reference sequence). V lost 7 bases and J 5 bases, leaving 22 bases between the germline ends. There are 16 residues in the CDR3. CDR3 DNA: TGTGCCAGTAACCCGCGGCGTTCGGGCGGACTAGATACGCAGTATTTT. Encoded protein: CASNPRRSGGLDTQYF.

V gene TRBV25-1 combines with J gene TRBJ1-1; D uncertain. The germline CDR1 and CDR2 sequences are MGHDK and SYGVNS. Deletions cut 8 bases from V and 3 bases from J, with 16 bases between. The CDR3 contains 14 residues. CDR3 coding DNA: TGTGCCAGCGTCGACGGAGGTTTGGACACTGAAGCTTTCTTT. Its protein is CASVDGGLDTEAFF. The full variable domain, completed using reference TRBV25-1 and TRBJ1-1, is EADIYQTPRYLVIGTGKKITLECSQTMGHDKMYWYQQDPGMELHLIHYSYGVNSTEKGDLSSESTVSRIRTEHFPLTLESARPSHTSQYLCASVDGGLDTEAFFGQGTRLTVV.

In DNA form, the CDR3 reads TGTGCCACCTTCGGGACAGGGGAGGGGACCCAGTACTTC. It encodes CATFGTGEGTQYF. The chain employs TRBV5-6 and TRBJ2-5; TRBD1 matches at 10 bases. Per the germline V gene, CDR1 is SGHDT and CDR2 is YYEEEE. This CDR3 has 13 residues. V lost 9 bases to trimming and J lost 7 bases; unmatched junction nucleotides: 9.

This clone was observed a few times. The rearrangement links TRBV27 to TRBJ2-7; a weak D match, TRBD2 (5 bases). The CDR3 sequence is 14 residues long. V lost 6 bases to trimming and J lost 2 bases, with 14 bases between them. Per the germline V gene, CDR1 is MNHEY and CDR2 is SMNVEV (reference sequence). Written as DNA, the CDR3 is TGTGCCAGCAGGGACGGTCCGGGGACCTACGAGCAGTACTTC. It yields the protein CASRDGPGTYEQYF.

This clone is judged medium-sized. The chain links TRBV4-1 to TRBJ1-5; TRBD1 might be the D (5 bases). The CDR3 is made up of 13 amino acids. The V gene's germline CDR1 is MGHRA and CDR2 YSYEKL. The germline V and J ends were trimmed by 4 bases and 7 bases, with 11 bases remaining between them. CDR3 protein: CASSLEGVQPQHF. The CDR3 region has the DNA TGCGCCAGCAGCCTCGAAGGGGTCCAGCCCCAGCATTTT.

The CDR3 DNA reads as TGTGCCAGCAGTGAGGGCCAGGGATCACCCCTCCACTTT. It specifies CASSEGQGSPLHF. The chain carries TRBV6-1 and TRBJ1-6, with D possibly TRBD1 on 5 matching bases. The CDR3 length is 13 residues. Between the trimmed V and J ends, which lost 3 bases and 10 bases, there was a span of 10 bases. CDR1 and CDR2 from the germline V gene are MNHNS and SASEGT.